This TCR beta chain was identified in a study of T cells in Graves' hyperthyroidism and ophthalmopathy. Background on the study: Sampling of peripheral blood happened at initial diagnosis, prior to any treatment.

Overall study findings and caveats: Among thyroid clonotypes expanded above 0.001, most also appeared in blood.

The length of the CDR3 is 13 residues. V was pared by 2 bases and J by 3 bases, with 6 bases between. The germline V gene has CDR1 MNHEY and CDR2 SVGEGT. Uncontrolled infection, other autoimmune disease, pregnancy and lactation each barred patients from inclusion. Out of approximately 10 ml of fresh peripheral blood came the PBMCs. Amplification yielded TCR beta CDR3 regions, with RNA transcripts as the source. The HTBI set primed first-round TCR CDR3 RT-PCR. TCRdb passed the multiplex PCR reads through MiXCR, listing each CDR3 protein once. Here the sample spans about 590,000 distinct CDR3 sequences, 12% to 15% being singletons. This clonotype was found a few times. Its cognate antigen is unknown.

The clonotype originates from a woman aged 18-29 years with Graves' ophthalmopathy. The sequenced sample consisted of blood. The rearrangement uses TRBV6-2 or TRBV6-3 and TRBJ2-3; D unresolved. Here the CDR3 reads CASSYPWTDTQYF. In nucleotides, the CDR3 is TGTGCCAGCAGTTACCCCTGGACAGATACGCAGTATTTT.